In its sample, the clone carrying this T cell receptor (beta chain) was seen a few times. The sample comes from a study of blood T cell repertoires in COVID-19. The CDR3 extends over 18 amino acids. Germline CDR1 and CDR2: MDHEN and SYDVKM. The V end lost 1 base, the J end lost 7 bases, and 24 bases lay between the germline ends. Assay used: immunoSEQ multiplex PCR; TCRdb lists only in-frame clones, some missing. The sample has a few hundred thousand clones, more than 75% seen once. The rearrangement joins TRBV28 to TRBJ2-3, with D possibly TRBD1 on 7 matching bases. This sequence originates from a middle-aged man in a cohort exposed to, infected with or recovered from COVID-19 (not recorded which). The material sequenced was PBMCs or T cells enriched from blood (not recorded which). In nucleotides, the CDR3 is TGTGCCAGCAGTTTATTGGGGGTGGGCGGGACAGCCGTAAATACGCAGTATTTT. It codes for CASSLLGVGGTAVNTQYF.